This TCR beta chain was sequenced during a study of sequential checkpoint blockade in melanoma. Study at large: After both sequences, patients received maintenance nivolumab. After nivolumab or ipilimumab alone, 20 to 25 patients had week-13 rebiopsies.

The study's findings and limits: Response in arm A was associated with pretreatment TIL clonality.

This clone was seen only a few times. Its antigen is unidentified. CDR1 is MDHEN, CDR2 SYDVKM, per germline. The CDR3 is 17 amino acids. Unmatched junction bases numbered 9, after V lost 4 bases and J lost 3 bases. The treatment denotes: randomized to nivolumab then ipilimumab (arm A) or the reverse (arm B). Assay used: immunoSEQ multiplex PCR; TCRdb lists only in-frame clones, some missing. The data show approximately 37,000 clones, over 30% seen once. The receptor comes from a human donor with melanoma. The sample consisted of tumor tissue (inferred from file names), taken from a patient given nivolumab and ipilimumab in sequence. This chain connects TRBV28 to TRBJ2-7, with 13 bases lining up with TRBD2. The CDR3 is CASSSSGTSGMVYEQYF. CDR3 DNA: TGTGCCAGCAGTTCCTCCGGGACTAGCGGGATGGTCTACGAGCAGTACTTC.